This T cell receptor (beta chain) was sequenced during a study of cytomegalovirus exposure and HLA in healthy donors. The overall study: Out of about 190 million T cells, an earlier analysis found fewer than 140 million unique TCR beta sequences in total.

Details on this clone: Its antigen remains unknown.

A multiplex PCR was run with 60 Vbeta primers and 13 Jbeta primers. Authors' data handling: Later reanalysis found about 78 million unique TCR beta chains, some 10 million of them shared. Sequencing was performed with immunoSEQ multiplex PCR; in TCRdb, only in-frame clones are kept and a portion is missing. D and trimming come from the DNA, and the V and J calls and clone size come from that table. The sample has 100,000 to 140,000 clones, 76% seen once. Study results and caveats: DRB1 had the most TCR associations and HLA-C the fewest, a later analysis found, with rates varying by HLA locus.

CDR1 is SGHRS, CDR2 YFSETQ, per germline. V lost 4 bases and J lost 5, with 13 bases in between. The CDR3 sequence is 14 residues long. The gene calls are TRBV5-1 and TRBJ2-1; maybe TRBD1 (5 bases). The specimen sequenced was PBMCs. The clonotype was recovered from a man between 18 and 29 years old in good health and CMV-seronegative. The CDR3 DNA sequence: TGCGCCAGCAGCCTTCAGGGAATCCACAATGAGCAGTTCTTC. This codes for CASSLQGIHNEQFF.